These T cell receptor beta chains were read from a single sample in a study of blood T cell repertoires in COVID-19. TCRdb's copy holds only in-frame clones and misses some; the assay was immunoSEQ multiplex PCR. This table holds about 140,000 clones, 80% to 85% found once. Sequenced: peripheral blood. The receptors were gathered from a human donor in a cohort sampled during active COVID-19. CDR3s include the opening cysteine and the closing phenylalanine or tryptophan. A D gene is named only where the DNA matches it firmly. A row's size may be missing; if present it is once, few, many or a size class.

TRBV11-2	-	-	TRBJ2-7	TGTGCCAGCAGCCAAACGATTAGCTCCTACGAGCAGTACTTC	CASSQTISSYEQYF
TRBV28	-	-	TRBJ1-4	TGTGCCAGCAGTTTAGCCGCCAGGGTTGCTAATGAAAAACTGTTTTTT	CASSLAARVANEKLFF
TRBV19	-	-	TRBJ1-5	TGTGCCAGTAGTATCTGGGGGAGGGGGAATCAGCCCCAGCATTTT	CASSIWGRGNQPQHF
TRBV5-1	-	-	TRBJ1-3	TGCGCCAGCAGCAACGCGGTTGGAGGCTCTGGAAACACCATATATTTT	CASSNAVGGSGNTIYF
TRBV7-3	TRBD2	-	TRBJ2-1	TGTGCCAGCAGCCAAACTAGCGGGGTCTACAATGAGCAGTTCTTC	CASSQTSGVYNEQFF
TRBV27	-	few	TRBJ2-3	TGTGCCAGCACCACGCGGCGGGCTGGGGATACGCAGTATTTT	CASTTRRAGDTQYF
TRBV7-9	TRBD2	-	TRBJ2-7	TGTGCCAGCAGCCTCACTAGCGGGACATTGTCCTACGAGCAGTACTTC	CASSLTSGTLSYEQYF
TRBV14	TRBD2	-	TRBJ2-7	TGTGCCAGCAGCCAGATTGCGGGAGTTAGCCGCGAGCAGTACTTC	CASSQIAGVSREQYF
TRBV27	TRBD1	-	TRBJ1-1	TGTGCCAGCAGTTCGGACAGGGAGGGTGTAGAAGCTTTCTTT	CASSSDREGVEAFF
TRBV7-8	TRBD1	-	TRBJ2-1	TGTGCCAGCAGCCCAGCCCAGGGGGCGGGGCAGTTCTTC	CASSPAQGAGQFF
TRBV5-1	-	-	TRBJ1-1	TGCGCCAGCAGCTTGGTGCAGGGGTTTGAAGCTTTCTTT	CASSLVQGFEAFF
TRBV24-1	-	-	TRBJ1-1	TGTGCCACCAGTGATTTCCGCTCAGGGGAAGCTTTCTTT	CATSDFRSGEAFF
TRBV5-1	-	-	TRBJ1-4	TGCGCCAGCAGCTTGGCGGCAGGGTCGAATGAAAAACTGTTTTTT	CASSLAAGSNEKLFF
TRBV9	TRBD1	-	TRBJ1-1	TGTGCCAGCAGCGTCTACAGGGGCACTGAAGCTTTCTTT	CASSVYRGTEAFF
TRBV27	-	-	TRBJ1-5	TGTGCCAGCAGTTTATCGAGGGCAGGCGGGCAGCCCCAGCATTTT	CASSLSRAGGQPQHF
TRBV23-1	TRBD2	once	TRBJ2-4	TGCGCCAGCAGTCAATCGATCAGAGGCGAGGAGTGGACTAGCGGGAGTTGCGCCAAAAACATTCAGTACTTC	CASSQSIRGEEWTSGSCAKNIQYF
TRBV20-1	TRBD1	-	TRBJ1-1	TGCAGTGCTAGTTCTCCGATGCGCCGGGACAGGGGAGTTTCTGAAGCTTTCTTT	CSASSPMRRDRGVSEAFF
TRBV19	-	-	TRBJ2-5	TGTGCCAGTAGCAGAGACACTTACAAAGAGACCCAGTACTTC	CASSRDTYKETQYF
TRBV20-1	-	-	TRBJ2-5	TGCAGTGCTAGTTATCAGGGATTGGAGACCCAGTACTTC	CSASYQGLETQYF
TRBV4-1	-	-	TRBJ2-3	TGCGCCAGCAGCCAAGAATCGGGGGGCGCTGGGGATACGCAGTATTTT	CASSQESGGAGDTQYF
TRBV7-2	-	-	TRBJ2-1	TGTGCCAGCAGCCCGGGATATGAGCAGTTCTTC	CASSPGYEQFF
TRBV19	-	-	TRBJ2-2	TGTGCCAGTAGTATAGTGGGGGGCACCGGGGAGCTGTTTTTT	CASSIVGGTGELFF
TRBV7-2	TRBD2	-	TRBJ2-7	TGTGCCAGCAGCTTTAGCGGGGGTTCCTACGAGCAGTACTTC	CASSFSGGSYEQYF
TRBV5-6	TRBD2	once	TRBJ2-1	TGTGCCAGCAGTCATCCGGGACTAGCGGAATACAATGAGCAGTTCTTC	CASSHPGLAEYNEQFF
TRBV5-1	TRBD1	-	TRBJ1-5	TGCGCCAGCAGCTCGACAGGGGTGGGGCAGCCCCAGCATTTT	CASSSTGVGQPQHF
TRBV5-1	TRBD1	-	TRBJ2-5	TGCGCCAGCAGCTTGGTGAAGACAGGGGGCGCCACACAGACCCAGTACTTC	CASSLVKTGGATQTQYF
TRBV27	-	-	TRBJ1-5	TGTGCCAGCAGACTGACAGCTCATCAGCCCCAGCATTTT	CASRLTAHQPQHF
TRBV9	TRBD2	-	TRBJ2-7	TGTGCCAGCAGCGTAGGCGGGAGGCCCTCTGGGGATTACGAGCAGTACTTC	CASSVGGRPSGDYEQYF
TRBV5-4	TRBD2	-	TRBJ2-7	TGTGCCAGCAGCTTGGGTGGGCTAGCGGGAGGCATCTCCTACGAGCAGTACTTC	CASSLGGLAGGISYEQYF
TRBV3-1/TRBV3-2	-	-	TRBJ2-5	TGTGCCAGCAGCCAAGATCAGGGACAACTGGAAGAGACCCAGTACTTC	CASSQDQGQLEETQYF
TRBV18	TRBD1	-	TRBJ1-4	TGTGCCAGCTCACCTTCGGACAGGGGAAAAGACGGTAATGAAAAACTGTTTTTT	CASSPSDRGKDGNEKLFF
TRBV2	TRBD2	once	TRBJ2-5	TGTGCCAGCAGCTTCGGGAGGGTCGGGGACCAAGAGACCCAGTACTTC	CASSFGRVGDQETQYF
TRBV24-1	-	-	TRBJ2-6	TGTGCCACCAGTGATTTGCTTTTCTCCTGGGGCGTTTCTGGGGCCAACGTCCTGACTTTC	CATSDLLFSWGVSGANVLTF
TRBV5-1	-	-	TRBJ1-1	TGCGCCAGCAGCCCGGGACACCGAGACACTGAAGCTTTCTTT	CASSPGHRDTEAFF
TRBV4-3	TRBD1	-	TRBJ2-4	TGCGCCAGCAGCCAAGCGTTAACAGGGGGGAACATTCAGTACTTC	CASSQALTGGNIQYF